Below are 28 T cell receptor beta chains sequenced from a single sample in a study of blood T cell repertoires in COVID-19 (dated by TCRdb to 2020 to 2022). Receptor amplification or capture employed the immunoSEQ multiplex PCR assay. The table was pulled from immuneACCESS by TCRdb, which kept in-frame rearrangements only. Such tables lose some clones; where checked, under half of the loss comes from unresolved V genes, and the rest has no known cause. Counted in this sample were 200,000 to 300,000 clones; 87% of them appeared once. About 1.6% of the sample lies in the top ten. The specimen was peripheral blood. The source of these receptors is a middle-aged woman who had recovered from COVID-19.

The V and J genes are TRBV2 and TRBJ1-1; weak D call: TRBD1 (5 bases). This CDR3 region has 13 residues. Trimming stripped 6 bases from V and 1 base from J, with 9 bases between. Germline-derived CDR1 and CDR2 are SNHLY and FYNNEI. The CDR3, as DNA: TGTGCCAGCAGGTTTACAGGGAACACTGAAGCTTTCTTT. Translating it yields CASRFTGNTEAFF.

V gene TRBV5-1 combines with J gene TRBJ1-5; 9 bases are shared with TRBD1. The CDR3 loop spans 15 amino acids. With 0 bases clipped from V and 7 bases from J, the junction kept 5 bases outside the gene matches. Per the germline V gene, CDR1 is SGHRS and CDR2 is YFSETQ. CDR3 bases: TGCGCCAGCAGCTTGGGGGACAGGGAAGGCCAGCCCCAGCATTTT. Residues: CASSLGDREGQPQHF. Combining the CDR3 with reference TRBV5-1 and TRBJ1-5 gives the whole variable domain KAGVTQTPRYLIKTRGQQVTLSCSPISGHRSVSWYQQTPGQGLQFLFEYFSETQRNKGNFPGRFSGRQFSNSRSEMNVSTLELGDSALYLCASSLGDREGQPQHFGDGTRLSIL.

The chain employs TRBV4-3 and TRBJ1-1; D gene unclear. V gave up 1 base and J gave up 0 bases, with 15 bases separating them. Per germline, CDR1 LGHNA and CDR2 YSLEER. The CDR3 is 17 residues long. As DNA, the CDR3 is TGCGCCAGCAGCCAAGGCCTGGCAGATGCCCTGAACACTGAAGCTTTCTTT. Translation: CASSQGLADALNTEAFF.

The rearrangement joins TRBV4-1 to TRBJ2-7, with 8 bases aligning to TRBD1. Per germline, CDR1 MGHRA and CDR2 YSYEKL. V lost 1 base, J lost 5 bases, and 13 bases stayed unmatched. The CDR3 length is 17 residues. The DNA of the CDR3 is TGCGCCAGCAGCCAAGGGTATCAGGGGGCGGGCGGCGACGAGCAGTACTTC. As protein: CASSQGYQGAGGDEQYF.

The gene calls are TRBV3-1 (or the pseudogene TRBV3-2) and TRBJ2-7, with 7 bases identical to TRBD1. The CDR3 has 12 residues. CDR1 and CDR2 (germline): LGHDT, YNNKEL (reference sequence). Trimming at V came to 4 bases and at J to 6 bases, leaving 3 bases not matched to a gene. Here the CDR3 DNA reads TGTGCCAGCAGCCGAACAGGGGTCGAGCAGTACTTC. This gives the protein CASSRTGVEQYF.

V gene TRBV6-2 or TRBV6-3 combines with J gene TRBJ2-2, with D maybe TRBD1 (6 bases). The CDR3 consists of 16 residues. Germline loops: CDR1 MNHEY, CDR2 SVGEGT. V dropped 1 base and J dropped 4 bases, with 13 bases sitting between them. In DNA form, the CDR3 reads TGTGCCAGCAGTTACTTTGGCAGGGGCGCCACCGGGGAGCTGTTTTTT. It codes for CASSYFGRGATGELFF.

The chain uses TRBV5-6 and TRBJ1-2; D gene unclear. V lost 3 bases and J 4 bases, leaving 10 bases between the germline ends. The CDR3 consists of 13 residues. Germline lookup yields CDR1 SGHDT and CDR2 YYEEEE. The CDR3, as DNA: TGTGCCAGCAGCTCCGGAGCTTCCTATGGCTACACCTTC. It encodes CASSSGASYGYTF.

The chain employs TRBV7-9 and TRBJ1-2; D uncertain. Germline values: CDR1 SEHNR, CDR2 FQNEAQ (reference sequence). V lost 8 bases to trimming and J lost 4 bases, with 14 bases between them. This CDR3 is built from 13 residues. The CDR3 is CASPGEGGYGYTF. The CDR3 DNA sequence: TGTGCCAGCCCTGGGGAGGGTGGCTATGGCTACACCTTC.

This chain connects TRBV19 to TRBJ1-6; 9 bases fit TRBD1. CDR1 is LNHDA, CDR2 SQIVND, per germline (reference sequence). Trimming took 6 bases from V and 6 from J; bases not matched to a gene: 6. This CDR3 is 15 amino acids long. The CDR3 sequence: CASRRTGDGNSPLHF. The CDR3 nucleotides are TGTGCCAGTAGGCGGACAGGGGATGGTAATTCACCCCTCCACTTT.

This chain links TRBV19 with TRBJ1-5; 7 bases agree with TRBD1. V gave up 4 bases and J gave up 8 bases; unmatched junction bases: 8. CDR1 and CDR2 from the germline V gene are LNHDA and SQIVND (reference sequence). The CDR3 runs 14 residues. The CDR3 DNA reads TGTGCCAGTAGTACCTCCAGGGGGATGAAGCCCCAGCATTTT. Translation: CASSTSRGMKPQHF.

The chain has TRBV6-5 and TRBJ1-5, with D hard to call. CDR3 length: 13 amino acids. Per the germline V gene, CDR1 is MNHEY and CDR2 is SVGAGI. Trimming took off 2 bases at V and 9 bases at J, with 11 bases between the two ends. The CDR3 spells CASSYAGETPQHF. CDR3 bases: TGTGCCAGCAGTTACGCAGGCGAGACGCCCCAGCATTTT.

The J gene is TRBJ1-3, the V gene TRBV15; D possibly corresponds to TRBD1 (6 bases). V was pared by 3 bases and J by 2 bases, with 20 bases between. This CDR3 region has 18 residues. From germline, CDR1 is LNHNV and CDR2 YYDKDF (reference sequence). CDR3 nucleotides: TGTGCCACCAGCAGGACAGTGGCCGGGGGGACAACTGGAAACACCATATATTTT. It translates to CATSRTVAGGTTGNTIYF.

Regarding this clone: The sample contains more than one DNA sequence encoding this CDR3. The CDR3 protein is CASSLALAGQETQYF. Written as DNA, the CDR3 is TGCGCCAGCAGCTTGGCGCTAGCGGGCCAAGAGACCCAGTACTTC. This chain joins TRBV5-1 and TRBJ2-5; TRBD2 matches at 8 bases. V shed 0 bases and J 1 base; nucleotides not matched to a gene: 2. This CDR3 contains 15 residues. Germline loops: CDR1 SGHRS, CDR2 YFSETQ.

CDR3 loop: CASSDPGQPVAKNIQYF. CDR3 nucleotide sequence: TGTGCCAGCAGCGACCCGGGACAGCCTGTAGCCAAAAACATTCAGTACTTC. This chain uses TRBV21-1 with TRBJ2-4; no check of the table's D call, TRBD1, against the DNA was made. TRBV21-1 is a recognized pseudogene. The CDR3 runs to 17 residues.

The V call is TRBV29-1, the J call TRBJ2-5, with D maybe TRBD1 (6 bases). Trimming cost V 2 bases and J 2 bases, with 21 bases left between them. CDR3 length equals 17 residues. Per germline, CDR1 SQVTM and CDR2 ANQGSEA. The CDR3 region is CSVENNPLQGPQETQYF. The CDR3 region has the DNA TGCAGCGTTGAAAACAATCCCCTACAGGGCCCTCAAGAGACCCAGTACTTC.

The chain carries TRBV7-9 and TRBJ2-1, with no clear D. The V gene's germline CDR1 is SEHNR and CDR2 FQNEAQ (reference sequence). The ends were cut back, 4 bases at V and 7 bases at J, with 11 bases in the middle. This CDR3 spans 13 amino acids. This CDR3 is CASSSSSVNEQFF. CDR3 in DNA: TGTGCCAGCAGCTCGTCCTCCGTTAATGAGCAGTTCTTC. Full variable domain (rest looked up from reference TRBV7-9 and TRBJ2-1): DTGVSQNPRHKITKRGQNVTFRCDPISEHNRLYWYRQTLGQGPEFLTYFQNEAQLEKSRLLSDRFSAERPKGSFSTLEIQRTEQGDSAMYLCASSSSSVNEQFFGPGTRLTVL.

This chain uses TRBV7-2 with TRBJ2-1; D not resolved. From germline, CDR1 is SGHTA and CDR2 FQGNSA. The V and J ends lost 3 bases and 8 bases respectively, with 14 bases between them. The CDR3 totals 14 residues. Here the CDR3 reads CASSFSPGLDEQFF. The CDR3 DNA follows: TGTGCCAGCAGCTTTTCACCCGGTCTCGATGAGCAGTTCTTC. Based on the CDR3 plus reference TRBV7-2 and TRBJ2-1, the full variable domain is GAGVSQSPSNKVTEKGKDVELRCDPISGHTALYWYRQSLGQGLEFLIYFQGNSAPDKSGLPSDRFSAERTGGSVSTLTIQRTQQEDSAVYLCASSFSPGLDEQFFGPGTRLTVL.

This sequence joins TRBV19 and TRBJ1-1; 7 bases align to TRBD1. Trimming cost V 7 bases and J 0 bases; bases outside gene matches: 17. The CDR3 totals 18 residues. Germline-derived CDR1 and CDR2 are LNHDA and SQIVND (reference sequence). CDR3 nucleotides: TGTGCCAGTATTAGGAGGGGGCGGTTTAATGGGATGAACACTGAAGCTTTCTTT. Residues: CASIRRGRFNGMNTEAFF.

The gene calls are TRBV5-1 and TRBJ1-1, with TRBD1 matching 9 bases. Unmatched junction bases numbered 7, after V lost 4 bases and J lost 6 bases. The CDR3 is made up of 14 amino acids. Germline lookup yields CDR1 SGHRS and CDR2 YFSETQ. The CDR3 sequence is CASSIKTGGPEAFF. The CDR3 DNA reads as TGCGCCAGCAGCATAAAGACAGGGGGGCCTGAAGCTTTCTTT.

J is TRBJ1-5 and V is TRBV19; 7 nucleotides line up with TRBD1. The CDR3 totals 19 residues. V gave up 5 bases and J gave up 0 bases; unmatched junction bases: 16. CDR1 and CDR2 (germline): LNHDA, SQIVND (reference sequence). The CDR3 loop reads CASSPRTGELLYSNQPQHF. The CDR3 DNA reads as TGTGCCAGTAGTCCCCGGACAGGCGAACTCCTTTATAGCAATCAGCCCCAGCATTTT.

V and J are TRBV7-2 and TRBJ2-5; TRBD1 might be the D (5 bases). This CDR3 comprises 14 residues. CDR1 and CDR2 from the germline V gene are SGHTA and FQGNSA. The V and J ends lost 1 base and 2 bases respectively, with 8 bases between them. Written as DNA, the CDR3 is TGTGCCAGCAGCTTAGTAACAGGACAAGAGACCCAGTACTTC. Encoded protein: CASSLVTGQETQYF.

This rearrangement joins TRBV4-1 to TRBJ1-2; 8 bases align to TRBD1. Unmatched junction bases numbered 4, after V lost 3 bases and J lost 4 bases. The CDR3 is 14 residues long. The germline V gene has CDR1 MGHRA and CDR2 YSYEKL. The CDR3 reads CASSQQGTGYGYTF. The CDR3 nucleotides are TGCGCCAGCAGCCAGCAGGGGACAGGCTATGGCTACACCTTC.

The rearrangement uses TRBV30 and TRBJ2-4, with D hard to call. The CDR3 is made up of 15 amino acids. CDR1 is GTSNPN, CDR2 SVGIG, per germline (reference sequence). The V end was cut by 0 bases, the J end by 2 bases, with 11 bases between. In nucleotides, the CDR3 is TGTGCCTGGAGTGTACGAGGCAACCCCAAAAACATTCAGTACTTC. It specifies CAWSVRGNPKNIQYF.

This chain connects TRBV19 to TRBJ1-6; unclear D gene. Germline CDR1 LNHDA, CDR2 SQIVND (reference sequence). The CDR3 loop spans 15 amino acids. V was clipped by 3 bases and J by 9 bases, with 15 bases between them. Here the CDR3 reads CASSMWGMGSSPLHF. CDR3 nucleotides: TGTGCCAGTAGTATGTGGGGAATGGGGAGTTCACCCCTCCACTTT.

CDR3 amino acids: CASSPGGPGTDTQYF. In DNA, the CDR3 is TGTGCCAGTAGTCCGGGGGGGCCCGGCACAGATACGCAGTATTTT. The chain recombines TRBV19 with TRBJ2-3; the match to TRBD2 covers 8 bases. There are 15 residues in the CDR3. With V trimmed by 5 bases and J by 1 base, 5 bases remained unmatched. Germline lookup yields CDR1 LNHDA and CDR2 SQIVND (reference sequence).

The CDR3 nucleotides read TGTGCCAGCAGCCGGACAGGGAATGAGCAGTTCTTC. Protein sequence: CASSRTGNEQFF. The chain combines TRBV5-5 with TRBJ2-1; 8 bases are shared with TRBD1. The CDR3 has 12 amino acids. Germline V lookup: CDR1 SGHKS, CDR2 YYEKEE (reference sequence). The V and J ends lost 4 bases and 7 bases, in that order; junction bases with no gene match: 1.

This chain connects TRBV5-1 to TRBJ2-7, with unresolved D. The CDR3 is 9 residues long. V shed 6 bases and J shed 4 bases, with 2 bases lying between them. Germline loops: CDR1 SGHRS, CDR2 YFSETQ. This CDR3 is CASIYEQYF. In DNA form, the CDR3 reads TGCGCCAGCATATACGAGCAGTACTTC.

This clone was detected only a few times. The chain carries TRBV2 and TRBJ2-7; D is uncertain. The CDR3 spans 12 residues. Trimming stripped 1 base from V and 6 bases from J, with 7 bases between. Germline V gene data show CDR1 as SNHLY and CDR2 as FYNNEI. This chain's CDR3 is CASSEGLGEQYF. For the CDR3, the DNA is TGTGCCAGCAGTGAAGGGCTAGGCGAGCAGTACTTC.